This TCR beta chain appears in the sequencing data of a study of cytomegalovirus exposure and HLA in healthy donors. The primer mix had 60 Vbeta and 13 Jbeta primers. The protocol was immunoSEQ multiplex PCR, while the TCRdb copy is restricted to in-frame clones and leaves out a portion. The data hold more than 80,000 clones, with about 89% observed a single time. The CDR3 runs to 17 residues. The ends were cut back, 2 bases at V and 0 bases at J, with 14 bases in the middle. Germline V gene data show CDR1 as SGHKS and CDR2 as YYEKEE (reference sequence). This chain connects TRBV5-5 to TRBJ1-4; D is perhaps TRBD1 (5 bases). This receptor was obtained from a man aged 30 to 45 in good health and CMV-seropositive. Sample: PBMCs. CDR3 DNA: TGTGCCAGCAGCTTATACGCAGGGCCGACAACTAATGAAAAACTGTTTTTT. This codes for CASSLYAGPTTNEKLFF.